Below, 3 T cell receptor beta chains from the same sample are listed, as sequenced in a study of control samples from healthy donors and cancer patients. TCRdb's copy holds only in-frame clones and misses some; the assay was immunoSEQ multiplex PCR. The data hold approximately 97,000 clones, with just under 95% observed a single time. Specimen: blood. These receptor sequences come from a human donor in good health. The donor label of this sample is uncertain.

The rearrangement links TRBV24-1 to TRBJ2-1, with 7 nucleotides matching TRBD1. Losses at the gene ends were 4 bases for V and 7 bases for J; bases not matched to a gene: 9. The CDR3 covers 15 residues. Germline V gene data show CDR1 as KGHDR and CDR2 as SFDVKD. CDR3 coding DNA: TGTGCCACCAGTGACACGTCGACAGGGAATAATGAGCAGTTCTTC. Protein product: CATSDTSTGNNEQFF.

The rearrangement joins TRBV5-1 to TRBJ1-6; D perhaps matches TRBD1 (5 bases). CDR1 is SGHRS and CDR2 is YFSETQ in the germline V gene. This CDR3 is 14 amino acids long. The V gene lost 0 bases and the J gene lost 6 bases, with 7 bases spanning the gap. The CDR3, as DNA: TGCGCCAGCAGCTTGGAGGGGTCTAATTCACCCCTCCACTTT. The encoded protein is CASSLEGSNSPLHF.

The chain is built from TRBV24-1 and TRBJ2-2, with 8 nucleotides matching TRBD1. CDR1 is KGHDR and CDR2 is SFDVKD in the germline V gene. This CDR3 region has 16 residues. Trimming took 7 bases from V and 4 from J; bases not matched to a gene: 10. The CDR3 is CATSQLGQAGTGELFF. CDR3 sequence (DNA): TGTGCCACCAGCCAACTGGGACAGGCGGGCACCGGGGAGCTGTTTTTT.